This T cell receptor (beta chain) was sequenced in a study of T-cell reconstitution after alpha-beta-depleted transplantation in children. Preparation of the TCRbeta library was carried out with unique molecular identifiers. TCRdb re-derived calls from the PCR reads in MiXCR, one entry per CDR3 protein. The sample includes around 200,000 distinct CDR3 sequences, approximately 9% of them seen just once. This clonotype has more than one count but fewer than ten. The receptor comes from a human donor who donated a stem cell graft to a child with acute lymphoblastic leukemia. The sample in question was PBMCs from the stem cell graft donor, obtained from the stem cell graft.

The chain's CDR3 is CASSLSQNEKLFF. CDR3 nucleotides: TGTGCCAGCAGCCTAAGCCAAAATGAAAAACTGTTTTTT. This sequence joins TRBV11-2 and TRBJ1-4, with no clear D. Trimming took 5 bases from V and 5 from J, leaving 9 bases between them. Germline CDR1 SGHAT, CDR2 FQNNGV. This CDR3 is built from 13 residues.